The 12 T cell receptor beta chains below were found in one sample sequenced in a study of shared clonotypes between healthy human individuals (dated by TCRdb to 2020 to 2022). Receptor amplification or capture employed the immunoSEQ multiplex PCR assay. TCRdb provides this immuneACCESS table in a form limited to in-frame rearrangements. Some clones are lacking; in checked studies, under half of them reflect an unresolved V gene, and why the rest are absent is not known. A total of around 550,000 clones appear in this sample, roughly 95% of them only once. The biggest ten clones account for around 0.11% of the sample. CD8 naive samples consisted of CD45RO-negative cells that were positively selected for CCR7, yielding a CD45RA+CCR7+ population without TemRA cells. Sequenced sample: naive CD8+ T cells sorted from blood. This specimen's cell subset or site label, per the study, means: CD45RA+CCR7+. All receptors derive from a woman aged 30 to 39 in good health.

V gene TRBV10-2 combines with J gene TRBJ2-3, with 8 positions matching TRBD2. Trimming cost V 5 bases and J 2 bases; bases outside gene matches: 3. CDR3 length: 14 residues. Germline V gene sequence: CDR1 WSHSY, CDR2 SAAADI. CDR3 DNA sequence: TGCGCCAGCAGTAGCGGGGGACACACAGATACGCAGTATTTT. Its translation: CASSSGGHTDTQYF.

The chain has TRBV28 and TRBJ2-1, with a possible D match to TRBD2 (6 bases). The CDR3 runs 12 residues. Looked up from germline, CDR1 is MDHEN and CDR2 is SYDVKM. V gave up 6 bases and J gave up 10 bases, with 13 bases separating them. The CDR3 protein is CASSLQAGEQFF. The DNA of the CDR3 is TGTGCCAGCAGCTTGCAGGCGGGGGAGCAGTTCTTC. Full variable domain (remainder filled in from reference TRBV28 and TRBJ2-1): DVKVTQSSRYLVKRTGEKVFLECVQDMDHENMFWYRQDPGLGLRLIYFSYDVKMKEKGDIPEGYSVSREKKERFSLILESASTNQTSMYLCASSLQAGEQFFGPGTRLTVL.

This chain uses TRBV10-1 with TRBJ1-1, with no clear D. Germline V gene sequence: CDR1 WNHNN, CDR2 SYGVQD (reference sequence). Trimming took 5 bases from V and 0 from J, leaving 7 bases between them. CDR3 length: 13 amino acids. CDR3 protein: CASSTGVNTEAFF. DNA of the CDR3: TGCGCCAGCAGTACGGGAGTGAACACTGAAGCTTTCTTT.

The V and J genes are TRBV5-8 and TRBJ2-2; TRBD1 matches 8 bases. This CDR3 has 18 residues. The V segment lost 2 bases and the J segment 0 bases; nucleotides outside the gene matches: 9. From germline, CDR1 is SGHTS and CDR2 YDEGEE. CDR3 protein: CASSLSVLDRANTGELFF. Here the CDR3 DNA reads TGTGCCAGCAGCTTAAGCGTACTGGACAGGGCGAACACCGGGGAGCTGTTTTTT.

The chain combines TRBV5-8 with TRBJ2-7; 7 nucleotides align to TRBD2. J lost 0 bases, V lost 1 base, and 4 bases had no gene match. This CDR3 comprises 15 residues. Germline V gene data show CDR1 as SGHTS and CDR2 as YDEGEE. The CDR3 nucleotides read TGTGCCAGCAGCTTGTACTCGGGGGGCTCCTACGAGCAGTACTTC. Encoded protein: CASSLYSGGSYEQYF.

The chain couples TRBV4-1 to TRBJ1-1; the D is unclear. In germline, CDR1 is MGHRA, CDR2 YSYEKL. This CDR3 region has 13 residues. V was clipped by 0 bases and J by 1 base, with 3 bases between them. The CDR3: CASSQDKNTEAFF. DNA of the CDR3: TGCGCCAGCAGCCAAGACAAGAACACTGAAGCTTTCTTT.

The chain links TRBV18 to TRBJ1-6; TRBD1 is a possible D gene (5 bases). Between the trimmed V and J ends, which lost 3 bases and 9 bases, there was a span of 12 bases. Germline loops: CDR1 KGHSH, CDR2 LQKENI. The CDR3 loop spans 14 amino acids. CDR3 DNA: TGTGCCAGCTCACCGGACGGGGGTCCTTCACCCCTCCACTTT. Amino acids: CASSPDGGPSPLHF. Using reference TRBV18 and TRBJ1-6 for the parts outside the CDR3, the full variable domain is NAGVMQNPRHLVRRRGQEARLRCSPMKGHSHVYWYRQLPEEGLKFMVYLQKENIIDESGMPKERFSAEFPKEGPSILRIQQVVRGDSAAYFCASSPDGGPSPLHFGNGTRLTVT.

This sequence joins TRBV28 and TRBJ1-2, with D tentatively TRBD1 (5 bases). Germline lookup yields CDR1 MDHEN and CDR2 SYDVKM. This CDR3 has 16 residues. V was shortened by 3 bases and J by 3 bases, with 17 bases between the two germline ends. The CDR3 coding sequence is TGTGCCAGCAGTTTCGGCCTGGGGCAGGGTCACTATGGCTACACCTTC. Protein: CASSFGLGQGHYGYTF.

The V and J genes are TRBV25-1 and TRBJ1-4; TRBD1 is a possible D gene (5 bases). This CDR3 comprises 14 residues. The germline gives CDR1 MGHDK, CDR2 SYGVNS. Trimming removed 3 bases at V and 4 bases at J, with 9 bases between. The CDR3, as DNA: TGTGCCAGCAGTGATTGGGACTATAATGAAAAACTGTTTTTT. Translated: CASSDWDYNEKLFF. The full variable domain, completed using reference TRBV25-1 and TRBJ1-4, is EADIYQTPRYLVIGTGKKITLECSQTMGHDKMYWYQQDPGMELHLIHYSYGVNSTEKGDLSSESTVSRIRTEHFPLTLESARPSHTSQYLCASSDWDYNEKLFFGSGTQLSVL.

The chain has TRBV2 and TRBJ2-1; 11 nucleotides match TRBD1. V trimming: 6 bases; J trimming: 5 bases; junction bases outside the gene matches: 6. CDR1 SNHLY and CDR2 FYNNEI come from the germline V gene. This CDR3 spans 15 amino acids. The CDR3 DNA reads as TGTGCCAGCAGCGAGGACAGGGGGCGAGACAATGAGCAGTTCTTC. Amino acids: CASSEDRGRDNEQFF. The full variable domain, completed using reference TRBV2 and TRBJ2-1, is EPEVTQTPSHQVTQMGQEVILRCVPISNHLYFYWYRQILGQKVEFLVSFYNNEISEKSEIFDDQFSVERPDGSNFTLKIRSTKLEDSAMYFCASSEDRGRDNEQFFGPGTRLTVL.

The rearrangement links TRBV10-3 to TRBJ2-7; 9 bases match TRBD2. The V gene end was trimmed by 5 bases and the J gene end by 0 bases; junction bases not matched to a gene: 2. This CDR3 spans 14 amino acids. The germline V gene has CDR1 ENHRY and CDR2 SYGVKD. Here the CDR3 reads CAISPSGISYEQYF. In DNA, the CDR3 is TGTGCCATCAGTCCTAGCGGGATCTCCTACGAGCAGTACTTC.

V usage is TRBV30 and J usage is TRBJ1-2; D remains ambiguous. The CDR3 length is 12 residues. Germline V CDR1 and CDR2: GTSNPN, SVGIG (reference sequence). Between the trimmed V and J ends, which lost 0 bases and 6 bases, there was a span of 8 bases. The CDR3 sequence is CAWSVYGDGYTF. The CDR3 bases are TGTGCCTGGAGTGTATACGGAGATGGCTACACCTTC.